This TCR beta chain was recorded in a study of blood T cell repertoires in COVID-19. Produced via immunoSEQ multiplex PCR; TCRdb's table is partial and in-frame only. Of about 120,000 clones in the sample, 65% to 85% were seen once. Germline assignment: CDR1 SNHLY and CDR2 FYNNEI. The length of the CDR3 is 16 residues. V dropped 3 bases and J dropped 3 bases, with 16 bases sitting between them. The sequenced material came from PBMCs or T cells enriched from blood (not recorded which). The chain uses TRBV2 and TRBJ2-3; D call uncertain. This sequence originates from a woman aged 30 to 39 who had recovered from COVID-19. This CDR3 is CASSDGRLGSTDTQYF. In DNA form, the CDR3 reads TGTGCCAGCAGTGATGGCCGGCTAGGATCGACAGATACGCAGTATTTT.